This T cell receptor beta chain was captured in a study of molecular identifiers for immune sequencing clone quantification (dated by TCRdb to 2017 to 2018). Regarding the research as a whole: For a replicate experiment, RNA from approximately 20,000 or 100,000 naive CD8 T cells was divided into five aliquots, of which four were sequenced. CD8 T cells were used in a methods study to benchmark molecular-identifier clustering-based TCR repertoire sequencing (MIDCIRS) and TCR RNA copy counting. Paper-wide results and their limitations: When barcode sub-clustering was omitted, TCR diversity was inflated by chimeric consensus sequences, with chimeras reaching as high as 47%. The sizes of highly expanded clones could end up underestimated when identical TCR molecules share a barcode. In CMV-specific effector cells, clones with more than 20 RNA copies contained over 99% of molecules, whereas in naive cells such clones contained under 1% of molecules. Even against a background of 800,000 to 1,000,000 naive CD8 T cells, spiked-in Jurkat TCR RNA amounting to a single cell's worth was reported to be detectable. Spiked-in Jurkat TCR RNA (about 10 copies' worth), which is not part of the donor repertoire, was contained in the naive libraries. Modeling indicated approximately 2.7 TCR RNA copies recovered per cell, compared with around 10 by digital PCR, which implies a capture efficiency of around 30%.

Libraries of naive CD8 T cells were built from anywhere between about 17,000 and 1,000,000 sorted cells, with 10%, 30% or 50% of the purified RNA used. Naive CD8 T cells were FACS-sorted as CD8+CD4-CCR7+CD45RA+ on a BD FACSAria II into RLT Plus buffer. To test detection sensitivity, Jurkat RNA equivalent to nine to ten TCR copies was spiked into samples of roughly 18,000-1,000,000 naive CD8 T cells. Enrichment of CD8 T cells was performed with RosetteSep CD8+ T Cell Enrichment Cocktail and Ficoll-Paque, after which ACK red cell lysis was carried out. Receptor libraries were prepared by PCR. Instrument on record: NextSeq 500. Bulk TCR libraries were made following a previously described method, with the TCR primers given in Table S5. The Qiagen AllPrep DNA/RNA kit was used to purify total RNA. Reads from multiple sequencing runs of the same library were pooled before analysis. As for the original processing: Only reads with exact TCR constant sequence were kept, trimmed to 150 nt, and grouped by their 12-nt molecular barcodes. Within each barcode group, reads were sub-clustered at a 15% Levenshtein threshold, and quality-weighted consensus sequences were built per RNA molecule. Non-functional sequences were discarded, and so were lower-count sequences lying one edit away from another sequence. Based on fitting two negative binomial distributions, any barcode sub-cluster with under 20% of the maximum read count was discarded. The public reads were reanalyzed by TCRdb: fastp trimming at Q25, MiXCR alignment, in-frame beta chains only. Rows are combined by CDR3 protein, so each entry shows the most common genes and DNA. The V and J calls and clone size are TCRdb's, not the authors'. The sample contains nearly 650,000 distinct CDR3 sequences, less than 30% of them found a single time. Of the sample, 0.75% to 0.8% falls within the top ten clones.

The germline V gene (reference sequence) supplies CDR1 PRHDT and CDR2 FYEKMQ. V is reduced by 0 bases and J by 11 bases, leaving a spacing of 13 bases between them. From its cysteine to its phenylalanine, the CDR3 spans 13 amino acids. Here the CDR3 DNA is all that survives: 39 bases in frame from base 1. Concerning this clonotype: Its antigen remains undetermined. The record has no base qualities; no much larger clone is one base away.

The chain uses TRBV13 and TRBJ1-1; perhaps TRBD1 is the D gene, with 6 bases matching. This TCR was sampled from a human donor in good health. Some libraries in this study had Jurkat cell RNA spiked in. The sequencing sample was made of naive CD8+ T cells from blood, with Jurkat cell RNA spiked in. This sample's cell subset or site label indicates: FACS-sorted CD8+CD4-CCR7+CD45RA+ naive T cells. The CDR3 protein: CASSLGSSGGAFF. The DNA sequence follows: TGTGCCAGCAGCTTAGGGAGTTCCGGGGGCGCTTTCTTT.